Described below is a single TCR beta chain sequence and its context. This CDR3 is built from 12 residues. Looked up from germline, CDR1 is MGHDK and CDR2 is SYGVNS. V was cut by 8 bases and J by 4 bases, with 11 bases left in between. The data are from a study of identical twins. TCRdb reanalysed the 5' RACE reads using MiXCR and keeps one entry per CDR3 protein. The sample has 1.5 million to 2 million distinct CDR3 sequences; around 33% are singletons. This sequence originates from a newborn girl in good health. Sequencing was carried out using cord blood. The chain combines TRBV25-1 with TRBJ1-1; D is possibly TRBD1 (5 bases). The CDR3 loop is CASQDRTTEAFF. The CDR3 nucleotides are TGTGCCAGCCAAGACAGAACCACTGAAGCTTTCTTT.